This T cell receptor (beta chain) was recorded in a study of blood T cell repertoires in COVID-19 (dated by TCRdb to 2018 to 2021). In terms of the full investigation: Collaborator samples came from the United States, Italy and Spain and covered acute and convalescent phases of COVID-19. The prospective study material was composed of cDNA or gDNA derived from T cells, B-cell-depleted T cells, or PBMCs. The dataset comprised deeply sampled blood TCRbeta repertoires from subjects exposed to, actively infected with, or recovered from COVID-19. The repertoires were released in a freely available public database meant as a resource for research on the immune response to SARS-CoV-2. Samples were obtained from the ongoing ImmuneRACE study (first 160 participants) and from about 1,300 subjects provided by 6 global collaborators. A de-identified subject ID, COVID-19 status, age in years and sex were almost always included in the sample metadata. Where available, HLA class I and class II types were obtained from metadata supplied by the sample provider rather than from assay-based typing. The full study reports these points: Clinical and demographic metadata were provided uncurated, with the amount varying by source and participant.

The junction shows trimming of 5 bases on V and 2 bases on J, and the gene matches do not reach 10 bases of it. Via the germline V gene (reference sequence), CDR1 is MNHEY and CDR2 SMNVEV. The CDR3 numbers 17 residues from cysteine through phenylalanine. Solely the CDR3 DNA is kept, with 51 bases framed from the first base. Worth noting for this clone: This clone's antigen is unknown. Nothing much larger sits one base from this clone, and base qualities are not available.

The immunoSEQ Assay, a bias-controlled multiplex PCR, was used to amplify TCRbeta CDR3 regions from genomic DNA. As for how the authors treated the data: The number of nucleated cells in each sample was estimated from the amplification of reference gene primers within the assay. To quantify the absolute abundance of each unique TCRbeta CDR3 rearrangement, sequence reads were collapsed and filtered. Productive Simpson clonality was computed per sample as the square root of Simpson's diversity index over productive rearrangements. As stored in TCRdb, this immuneACCESS dataset retains in-frame rearrangements with V and J assigned. A fraction of the clones does not appear; measured against another copy, unresolved V genes explain less than half of the discrepancy, and the remainder lacks a known reason. V and J calls and clone size are those listed in that table; D and trimming were worked out from the DNA. This sample has fewer than 250,000 clones in its table, and 75% to 90% of those were observed once. The ten largest clonotypes hold 2.6% of the sample.

The collaborating institutions used their own protocols to collect whole blood in K2EDTA tubes. For TCRbeta analysis, collaborators shipped samples in one of three forms: frozen whole blood, isolated PBMCs, or DNA extracted from either of those sample types. The sequenced material came from peripheral blood. This sequence uses TRBV27 and TRBJ2-5, and 11 junction bases match TRBD2. This TCR came from a woman in her 70s with active or convalescent COVID-19. In nucleotide form, the sequence is TGTGCCAGCAGTGCCTGGGACGCTAGCGGGGGGCAAGAGACCCAGTACTTC. This encodes CASSAWDASGGQETQYF.